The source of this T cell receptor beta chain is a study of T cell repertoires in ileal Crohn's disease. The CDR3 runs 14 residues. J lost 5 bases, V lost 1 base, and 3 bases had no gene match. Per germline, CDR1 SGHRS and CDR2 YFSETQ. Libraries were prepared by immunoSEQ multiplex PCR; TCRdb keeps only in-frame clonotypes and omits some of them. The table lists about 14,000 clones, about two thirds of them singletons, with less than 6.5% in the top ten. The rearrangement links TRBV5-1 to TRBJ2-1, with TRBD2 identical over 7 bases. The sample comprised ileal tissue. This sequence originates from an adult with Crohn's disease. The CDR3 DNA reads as TGCGCCAGCAGCTTGAAAGGGAGGGACAATGAGCAGTTCTTC. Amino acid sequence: CASSLKGRDNEQFF.